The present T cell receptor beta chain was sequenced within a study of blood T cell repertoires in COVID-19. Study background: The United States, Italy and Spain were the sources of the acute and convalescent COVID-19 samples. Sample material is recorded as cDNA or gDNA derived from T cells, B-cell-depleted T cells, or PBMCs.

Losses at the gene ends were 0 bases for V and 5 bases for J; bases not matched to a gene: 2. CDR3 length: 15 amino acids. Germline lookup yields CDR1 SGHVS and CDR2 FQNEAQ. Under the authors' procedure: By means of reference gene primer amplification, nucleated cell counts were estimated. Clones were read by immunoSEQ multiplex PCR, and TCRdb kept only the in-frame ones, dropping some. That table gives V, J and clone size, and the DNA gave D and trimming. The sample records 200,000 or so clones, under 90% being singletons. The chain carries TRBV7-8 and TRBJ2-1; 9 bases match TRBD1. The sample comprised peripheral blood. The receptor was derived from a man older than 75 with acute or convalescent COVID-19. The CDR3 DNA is TGTGCCAGCAGCTTAGCCGGGACAGGGAACAATGAGCAGTTCTTC. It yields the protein CASSLAGTGNNEQFF.